The present entry profiles one T cell receptor (beta chain) with its context. The data derive from a study of blood T cell repertoires in COVID-19. Across the study: The study drew acute and convalescent COVID-19 samples from the United States, Italy and Spain. Sources were T cells, B-cell-depleted T cells, or PBMCs; the material itself was cDNA or gDNA.

Source study methods: Amplified reference gene primers provided the basis for estimating nucleated cell counts. Some clones are missing from TCRdb's copy, which holds only in-frame ones; the method was immunoSEQ multiplex PCR. Clone size and the V and J calls come from that table; the DNA yielded D and trimming. Of some 150,000 clones in the sample, over 75% were seen once. V lost 5 bases and J lost 10, with 20 bases in between. CDR1 is SQVTM, CDR2 ANQGSEA, per germline. The CDR3 has 13 residues. The source is a woman aged 45-65 years with acute or convalescent COVID-19. This rearrangement joins TRBV29-1 to TRBJ1-2, with a weak D call TRBD1 (5 bases). Sequenced sample: peripheral blood. CDR3 coding DNA: TGCAGCGTTCGAAACCTCGGGACGGGAGACTACACCTTC. This gives the protein CSVRNLGTGDYTF. The variable domain in full, with the rest retrieved from reference TRBV29-1 and TRBJ1-2, is SAVISQKPSRDICQRGTSLTIQCQVDSQVTMMFWYRQQPGQSLTLIATANQGSEATYESGFVIDKFPISRPNLTFSTLTVSNMSPEDSSIYLCSVRNLGTGDYTFGSGTRLTVV.